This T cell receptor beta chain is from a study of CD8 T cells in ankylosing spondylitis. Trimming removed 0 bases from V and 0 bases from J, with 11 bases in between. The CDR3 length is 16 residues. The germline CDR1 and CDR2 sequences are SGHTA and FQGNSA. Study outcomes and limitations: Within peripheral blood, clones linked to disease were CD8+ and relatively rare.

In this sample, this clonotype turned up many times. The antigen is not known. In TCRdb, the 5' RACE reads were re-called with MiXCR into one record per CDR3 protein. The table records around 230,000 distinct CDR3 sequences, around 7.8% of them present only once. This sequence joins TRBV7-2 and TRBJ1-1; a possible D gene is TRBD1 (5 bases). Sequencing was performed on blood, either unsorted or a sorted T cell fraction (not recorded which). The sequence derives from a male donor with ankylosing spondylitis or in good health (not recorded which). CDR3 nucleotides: TGTGCCAGCAGCTTAGCCCAGGGTAGGGTGAACACTGAAGCTTTCTTT. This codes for CASSLAQGRVNTEAFF.